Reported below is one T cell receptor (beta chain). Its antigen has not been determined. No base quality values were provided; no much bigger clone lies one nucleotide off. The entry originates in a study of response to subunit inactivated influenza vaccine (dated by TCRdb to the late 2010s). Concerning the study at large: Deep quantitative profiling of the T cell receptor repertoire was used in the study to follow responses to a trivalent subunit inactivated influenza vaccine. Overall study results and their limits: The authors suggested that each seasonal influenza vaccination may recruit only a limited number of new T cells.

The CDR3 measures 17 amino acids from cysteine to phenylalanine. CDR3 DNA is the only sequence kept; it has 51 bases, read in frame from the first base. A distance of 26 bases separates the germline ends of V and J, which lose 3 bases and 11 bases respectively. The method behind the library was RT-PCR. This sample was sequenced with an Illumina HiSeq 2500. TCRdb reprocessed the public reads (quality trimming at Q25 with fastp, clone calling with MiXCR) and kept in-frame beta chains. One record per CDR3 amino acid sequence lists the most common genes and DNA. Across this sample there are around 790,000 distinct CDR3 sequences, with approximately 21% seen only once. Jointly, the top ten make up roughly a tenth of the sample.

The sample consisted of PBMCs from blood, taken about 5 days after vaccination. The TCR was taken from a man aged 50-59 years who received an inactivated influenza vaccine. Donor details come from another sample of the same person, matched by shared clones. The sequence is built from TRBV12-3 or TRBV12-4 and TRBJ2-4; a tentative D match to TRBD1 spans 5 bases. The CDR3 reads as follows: CASSFGSGLSRSTVQYF. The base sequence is TGTGCCAGCAGTTTTGGCTCAGGGCTATCCCGTTCTACAGTTCAGTACTTC.